This TCR beta chain came from a study of blood T cell repertoires in COVID-19. Per the original methods: By means of reference gene primer amplification, nucleated cell counts were estimated. Clones were read by immunoSEQ multiplex PCR, and TCRdb kept only the in-frame ones, dropping some. Clonal size and the V and J genes are those of that table, whereas D and trimming came from the DNA. The repertoire has 240,000 or so clones, around 88% of them found once; the top ten carry around 2.1%. V was cut by 7 bases and J by 2 bases, with 14 bases left in between. Germline CDR1 reads MDHEN; CDR2 reads SYDVKM. This CDR3 has 14 residues. The study recruited people aged about 18 to 90 years across around 23 US areas. Cohorts were based on clinical histories the participants reported. Resolution of symptoms, clearance, or two negative PCRs was present in recovered Cohort 3 donors.

The V and J genes are TRBV28 and TRBJ2-5, with D possibly TRBD1 on 6 matching bases. This TCR derives from a woman in her 50s who had recovered from COVID-19. Sequencing was performed on PBMCs or T cells enriched from blood (not recorded which). The CDR3 DNA reads TGTGCCAGCATGGGACACCGACTTCAAGAGACCCAGTACTTC. Protein product: CASMGHRLQETQYF.